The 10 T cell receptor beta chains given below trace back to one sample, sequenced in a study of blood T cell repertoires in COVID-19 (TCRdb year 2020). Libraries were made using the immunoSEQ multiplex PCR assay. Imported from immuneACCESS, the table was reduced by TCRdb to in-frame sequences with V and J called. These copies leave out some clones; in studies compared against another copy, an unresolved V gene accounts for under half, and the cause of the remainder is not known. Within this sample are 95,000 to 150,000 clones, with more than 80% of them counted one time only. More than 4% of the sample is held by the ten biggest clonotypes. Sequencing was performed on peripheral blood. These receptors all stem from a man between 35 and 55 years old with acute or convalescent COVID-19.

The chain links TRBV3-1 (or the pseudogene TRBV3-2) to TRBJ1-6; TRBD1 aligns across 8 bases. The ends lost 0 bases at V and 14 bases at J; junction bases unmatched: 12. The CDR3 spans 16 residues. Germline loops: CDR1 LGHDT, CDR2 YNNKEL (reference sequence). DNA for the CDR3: TGTGCCAGCAGCCAAGACTTCCCTGGACAGGGAACGACCCTCCACTTT. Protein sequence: CASSQDFPGQGTTLHF.

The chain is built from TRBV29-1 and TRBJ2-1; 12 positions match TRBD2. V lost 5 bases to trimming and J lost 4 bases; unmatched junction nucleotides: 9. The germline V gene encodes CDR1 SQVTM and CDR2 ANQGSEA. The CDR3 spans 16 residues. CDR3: CSVPTGTSGSYNEQFF. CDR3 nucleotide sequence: TGCAGCGTTCCCACCGGGACTAGCGGGTCATACAATGAGCAGTTCTTC.

As DNA, the CDR3 is TGTGCCAGTAGTATAAGAGGCCCTAATTCACCCCTCCACTTT. Protein: CASSIRGPNSPLHF. V is TRBV19 and J is TRBJ1-6; D is unresolved. The CDR3 has 14 residues. CDR1 is LNHDA, CDR2 SQIVND, per germline (reference sequence). V dropped 2 bases and J dropped 6 bases, with 8 bases sitting between them.

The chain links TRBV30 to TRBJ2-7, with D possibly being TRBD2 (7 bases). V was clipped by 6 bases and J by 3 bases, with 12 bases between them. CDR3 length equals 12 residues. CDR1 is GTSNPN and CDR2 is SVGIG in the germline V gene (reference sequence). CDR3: CACLGGHYEQYF. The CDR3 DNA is TGTGCCTGTTTGGGGGGGCACTACGAGCAGTACTTC.

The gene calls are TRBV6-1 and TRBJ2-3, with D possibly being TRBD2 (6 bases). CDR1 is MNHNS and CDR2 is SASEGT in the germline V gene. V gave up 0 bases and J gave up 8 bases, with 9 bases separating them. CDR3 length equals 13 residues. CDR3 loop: CASSEAQAGTQYF. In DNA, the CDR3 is TGTGCCAGCAGTGAAGCGCAAGCGGGTACGCAGTATTTT.

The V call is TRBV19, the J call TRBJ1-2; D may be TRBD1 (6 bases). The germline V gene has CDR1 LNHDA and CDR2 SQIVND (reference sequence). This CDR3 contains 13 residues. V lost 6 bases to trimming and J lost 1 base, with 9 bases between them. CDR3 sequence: CASRDSSNYGYTF. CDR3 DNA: TGTGCCAGTAGGGACAGCAGTAACTATGGCTACACCTTC.

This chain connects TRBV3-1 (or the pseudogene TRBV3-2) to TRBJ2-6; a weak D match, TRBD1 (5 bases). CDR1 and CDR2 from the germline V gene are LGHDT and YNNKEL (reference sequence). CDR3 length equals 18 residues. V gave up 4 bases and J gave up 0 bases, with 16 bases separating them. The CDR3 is CASSLYDDSRSGANVLTF. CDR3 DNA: TGTGCCAGCAGCCTATATGATGACAGCCGCTCTGGGGCCAACGTCCTGACTTTC.

CDR3 in DNA: TGCGCCAGCAGCGGGATGGACTATGAGCAGTTCTTC. Translated, it gives CASSGMDYEQFF. The chain couples TRBV5-1 to TRBJ2-1, with D perhaps TRBD2 (5 bases). V gave up 4 bases and J gave up 8 bases, with 10 bases separating them. This CDR3 region has 12 residues. Germline CDR1 is SGHRS and CDR2 is YFSETQ.

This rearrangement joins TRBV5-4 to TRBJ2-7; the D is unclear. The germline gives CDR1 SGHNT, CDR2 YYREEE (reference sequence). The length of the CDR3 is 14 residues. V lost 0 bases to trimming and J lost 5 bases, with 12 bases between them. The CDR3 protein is CASSLASSLHEQYF. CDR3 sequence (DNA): TGTGCCAGCAGCTTGGCCTCCTCCCTCCACGAGCAGTACTTC.

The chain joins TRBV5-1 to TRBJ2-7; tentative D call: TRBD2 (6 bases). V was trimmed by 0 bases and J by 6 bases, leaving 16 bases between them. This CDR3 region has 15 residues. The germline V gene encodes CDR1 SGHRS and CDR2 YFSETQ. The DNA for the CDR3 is TGCGCCAGCAGCTTGGAATCGGGGGTAAGGCCCGAGCAGTACTTC. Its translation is CASSLESGVRPEQYF. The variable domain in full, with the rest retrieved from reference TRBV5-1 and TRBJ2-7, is KAGVTQTPRYLIKTRGQQVTLSCSPISGHRSVSWYQQTPGQGLQFLFEYFSETQRNKGNFPGRFSGRQFSNSRSEMNVSTLELGDSALYLCASSLESGVRPEQYFGPGTRLTVT.